This T cell receptor (beta chain) was captured in a study of STAT3 mutations in large granular lymphocyte leukemia. Study-level results: Every T-LGLL patient had at least one immunodominant TCRbeta clonotype.

TCRdb keeps only in-frame clones here, not all; method: immunoSEQ multiplex PCR. Of over 4,500 clones listed, around 50% were seen once; the top ten hold 45% to 65%. This clone was counted only a few times. Its antigen is still unknown. What was sequenced was peripheral blood mononuclear cells. This clonotype originated in a woman aged 70-85 years with T-cell large granular lymphocyte leukemia. Some clones in this sample may be carry-over from other donors' samples.

The CDR3 DNA sequence: TGCAGCGTCGACGGGACAGGAGGAGTGAACGAGCAGTACTTC. As protein: CSVDGTGGVNEQYF. This chain connects TRBV29-1 to TRBJ2-7; 8 bases match TRBD1. V dropped 6 bases and J dropped 5; count of bases not matched to a gene: 12. The CDR3 runs to 14 residues. Germline CDR1 is SQVTM and CDR2 is ANQGSEA.